This TCR beta chain was retrieved from a study of control samples from healthy donors and cancer patients. Repertoires were generated with immunoSEQ multiplex PCR, while TCRdb's copy carries only in-frame clones and drops some. The sample includes 250,000 to 300,000 clones, over 75% of them seen just once. Trimming stripped 4 bases from V and 0 bases from J, with 25 bases between. This CDR3 is built from 20 residues. From germline, CDR1 is SGHDN and CDR2 FVKESK. The sequenced material came from PBMCs. V gene TRBV14 combines with J gene TRBJ1-5; tentatively, D is TRBD1 (6 bases). This TCR came from a woman aged 55-75 years with lung cancer. The chain's CDR3 is CASSLSLPGTYTYSNQPQHF. CDR3 DNA: TGTGCCAGCAGCCTAAGCCTCCCCGGGACATACACGTATAGCAATCAGCCCCAGCATTTT.